A selection of T cell receptor beta chains follows, all from one sample in a study of blood T cell repertoires in COVID-19. Profiled with immunoSEQ multiplex PCR; TCRdb holds only in-frame clones, not every one. Among some 120,000 clones, around four fifths were seen once, and the ten largest hold under 6%. Source material: peripheral blood. The receptors shown here come from an elderly man with active or convalescent COVID-19. CDR3s include the opening cysteine and the closing phenylalanine or tryptophan. The D gene is left open where the match is weak. The size of a clone is reported for some rows only, either as once, few or many, or as a class for expanded clones.

TGTGCCAGCAGCGGCTACAGGGTTAGCACAGATACGCAGTATTTT CASSGYRVSTDTQYF TRBJ2-3 . . TRBV9
TGTGCCAGCAGTGATCCGGGACAGGGTGTCCACGAGCAGTACTTC CASSDPGQGVHEQYF TRBJ2-7 few TRBD1 TRBV6-2/TRBV6-3
TGTGCCAGCCGGGACAGGGGCTCCTACGAGCAGTACTTC CASRDRGSYEQYF TRBJ2-7 . TRBD1 TRBV15
TGTGCCAGCGGGAGTTTTGGTTCAGGTTCACCCCTCCACTTT CASGSFGSGSPLHF TRBJ1-6 . . TRBV27
TGCAGCGTTGTCCGTCCAGGGGGTCATACTGAAGCTTTCTTT CSVVRPGGHTEAFF TRBJ1-1 . TRBD1 TRBV29-1
TGTGCCAGCAGCTTGTTTGGCAGGGAGACCCAGTACTTC CASSLFGRETQYF TRBJ2-5 . . TRBV5-6
TGTGCCAGCAGCTTAGCTTTCTCGACAGGGGATAGTGGCTACACCTTC CASSLAFSTGDSGYTF TRBJ1-2 . TRBD1 TRBV7-2
TGTGCCAGCTCACCCGGACACTATAATTCACCCCTCCACTTT CASSPGHYNSPLHF TRBJ1-6 once . TRBV18
TGTGCCAGTACAGACCGGGATCTGGGAATCTATGGCTACACCTTC CASTDRDLGIYGYTF TRBJ1-2 . . TRBV6-5
TGTGCCAGCAGTGAATGGGAGTTGAGCTCTGGAAACACCATATATTTT CASSEWELSSGNTIYF TRBJ1-3 . . TRBV6-1
TGTGCCAGCAGCAACACAGGGGAGACTGAAGCTTTCTTT CASSNTGETEAFF TRBJ1-1 few TRBD1 TRBV13
TGCGCCAGCAGCCTATTAGCGGGGGGGCCGAGAACCGGGGAGCTGTTTTTT CASSLLAGGPRTGELFF TRBJ2-2 . TRBD2 TRBV5-1
TGCGCCAGCAGCTGGGACAGGGTTAACACTGAAGCTTTCTTT CASSWDRVNTEAFF TRBJ1-1 . TRBD1 TRBV5-1
TGTGCCAGTAGGGAGGGACGGACTAGCAATCAGCCCCAGCATTTT CASREGRTSNQPQHF TRBJ1-5 . . TRBV19
TGTGCCAGCAGCTTAGATGGCAGCTCCTACGAGCAGTACTTC CASSLDGSSYEQYF TRBJ2-7 . . TRBV11-2
TGTGCCAGCGGAAGCGGGGGGGCCCCAGATACGCAGTATTTT CASGSGGAPDTQYF TRBJ2-3 . TRBD2 TRBV9
TGTGCCAGCAGTTTAAGCGGGGGGGCCTTCCAAGAGACCCAGTACTTC CASSLSGGAFQETQYF TRBJ2-5 . TRBD2 TRBV9
TGTGCCAGCAGAAGGGGACTAGCGGGGTACGAGCAGTACTTC CASRRGLAGYEQYF TRBJ2-7 . TRBD2 TRBV2
TGCGCCAGCACGAGATCAGGGGGCGGTGGCTACACCTTC CASTRSGGGGYTF TRBJ1-2 . TRBD1 TRBV23-1
TGTGCCAGCAGTTCTCCGGACAGGGGGGAGAACACTGAAGCTTTCTTT CASSSPDRGENTEAFF TRBJ1-1 once TRBD1 TRBV6-5
TGTGCCAGCAGTTTATCTGCATTTACCGAAGGACAGTTAGGCTATGGCTACACCTTC CASSLSAFTEGQLGYGYTF TRBJ1-2 . . TRBV27
TGTGCCAGCAGCTTGGGACAGGGGGTTTATGGCACAGATACGCAGTATTTT CASSLGQGVYGTDTQYF TRBJ2-3 . TRBD1 TRBV7-9
TGTGCCAGCAAGCCGGGACAAGGATGGAACACTGAAGCTTTCTTT CASKPGQGWNTEAFF TRBJ1-1 few . TRBV28
TGTGCCAGCAGTTACTTAGGCGGCTCCTACGAGCAGTACTTC CASSYLGGSYEQYF TRBJ2-7 . . TRBV6-2/TRBV6-3
TGTGCCAGCAGCGTACCTAGCGGGGCTCCGAACACCGGGGAGCTGTTTTTT CASSVPSGAPNTGELFF TRBJ2-2 . TRBD2 TRBV9
TGTGCCAGCAGCTTAATAGCGGGGGCTCAAGAGACCCAGTACTTC CASSLIAGAQETQYF TRBJ2-5 . TRBD2 TRBV7-3
TGCGCCAGCAGCCAGAGGTTTTTCACCTACAATGAGCAGTTCTTC CASSQRFFTYNEQFF TRBJ2-1 . . TRBV4-3
TGTGCCAGCAGCCCCCGCGGTGGGGAAAAACTGTTTTTT CASSPRGGEKLFF TRBJ1-4 . . TRBV7-3
TGTGCCAGCAGTCGACAGGGTAACTATGGCTACACCTTC CASSRQGNYGYTF TRBJ1-2 few TRBD1 TRBV6-5
TGCGCCAGCCGCGACAGGGACGAGCAGTACTTC CASRDRDEQYF TRBJ2-7 . TRBD1 TRBV5-1
TGTGCCAGCAGCCAAGATGGCCTAGCGGGGGACGAGCAGTACTTC CASSQDGLAGDEQYF TRBJ2-7 . TRBD2 TRBV4-2